Listed here are 27 T cell receptor beta chains from one sample, sequenced in a study of CD8 T cells in Susac syndrome. When the RNA was reverse transcribed, random hexamers were used with an input of roughly 0.45 to 1 ug. A single record per CDR3 protein comes from TCRdb applying MiXCR to the immunoSEQ multiplex PCR reads. The data hold about 200,000 distinct CDR3 sequences, with over 75% observed a single time. Sequencing used CD4+ T cells from PBMCs. Receptors originate from a human donor with Susac syndrome.

This clonotype was counted a single time. The V and J genes are TRBV6-6 and TRBJ1-2, with D unresolved. This CDR3 contains 15 residues. Trimming stripped 4 bases from V and 5 bases from J, with 17 bases between. Germline CDR1 reads MNHNY; CDR2 reads SVGAGI (reference sequence). CDR3 region: CASSFPTGVRYGYTF. The CDR3 DNA sequence: TGTGCCAGCAGTTTCCCGACCGGGGTGCGTTATGGCTACACCTTC.

This chain connects TRBV3-1 to TRBJ1-1, with TRBD1 as a possible D gene (5 bases). This CDR3 spans 15 amino acids. V was shortened by 0 bases and J by 0 bases, with 8 bases between the two germline ends. The germline V gene has CDR1 LGHDT and CDR2 YNNKEL (reference sequence). The CDR3: CASSQDSGMNTEAFF. DNA for the CDR3: TGTGCCAGCAGCCAAGACTCAGGGATGAACACTGAAGCTTTCTTT.

This chain joins TRBV5-1 and TRBJ2-7, with 10 bases lining up with TRBD2. The V and J ends lost 0 bases and 6 bases, in that order; junction bases with no gene match: 6. This CDR3 spans 15 amino acids. From germline, CDR1 is SGHRS and CDR2 YFSETQ. CDR3 nucleotide sequence: TGCGCCAGCAGCTTGGGTCCAGCGGGAGGGGGCGAGCAGTACTTC. Translated: CASSLGPAGGGEQYF.

The chain uses TRBV2 and TRBJ1-5; D not resolved. V was pared by 6 bases and J by 3 bases, with 9 bases between. The germline gives CDR1 SNHLY, CDR2 FYNNEI. The CDR3 sequence is 13 residues long. The CDR3 DNA is TGTGCCAGCAGCGCCGGCACCAATCAGCCCCAGCATTTT. It yields the protein CASSAGTNQPQHF.

The rearrangement links TRBV25-1 to TRBJ2-7, with a weak D call TRBD2 (6 bases). In germline, CDR1 is MGHDK, CDR2 SYGVNS. This CDR3 region has 15 residues. Trimming shortened V by 3 bases and J by 1 base, and 13 bases separated the two germline ends. CDR3 nucleotide sequence: TGTGCCAGCAGTGATAGGTTCGGGGGATCCTACGAGCAGTACTTC. It translates to CASSDRFGGSYEQYF.

The chain links TRBV20-1 to TRBJ1-2; the match to TRBD1 covers 7 bases. Looked up from germline, CDR1 is DFQATT and CDR2 is SNEGSKA (reference sequence). Trimming at V came to 0 bases and at J to 3 bases, leaving 4 bases not matched to a gene. This CDR3 comprises 14 residues. As DNA, the CDR3 is TGCAGTGCTAGAGAACTTGACAGGGACTATGGCTACACCTTC. It specifies CSARELDRDYGYTF.

The CDR3 DNA is TGTGCCAGTAGTGCCAACCGGGACGCCGGGAAGGGAGGCTACACCTTC. Amino acid sequence: CASSANRDAGKGGYTF. The rearrangement links TRBV19 to TRBJ1-2; D is perhaps TRBD1 (5 bases). The CDR3 sequence is 16 residues long. CDR1 is LNHDA, CDR2 SQIVND, per germline (reference sequence). Between the trimmed V and J ends, which lost 5 bases and 8 bases, there was a span of 24 bases.

The genes are TRBV9 and TRBJ1-2, with unresolved D. There are 12 residues in the CDR3. V was shortened by 0 bases and J by 8 bases, with 8 bases between the two germline ends. The germline CDR1 and CDR2 sequences are SGDLS and YYNGEE. CDR3 sequence: CASSVEGLGYTF. CDR3 coding DNA: TGTGCCAGCAGCGTAGAAGGCCTGGGCTACACCTTC.

V is TRBV4-2 and J is TRBJ2-3; 8 nucleotides agree with TRBD2. Germline trimming cut 4 bases from V and 4 bases from J; bases unmatched to any gene: 7. This CDR3 comprises 15 residues. Germline CDR1 LGHNA, CDR2 YNFKEQ. The CDR3 DNA is TGTGCCAGCAGCCCGTTGTCGGGAGGGGCAGATACGCAGTATTTT. Translation: CASSPLSGGADTQYF.

This chain uses TRBV12-3 or TRBV12-4 with TRBJ2-2, with 9 bases fitting TRBD2. V dropped 5 bases and J dropped 0; count of bases not matched to a gene: 4. The CDR3 covers 16 residues. The CDR3 region is CASSPAGGTNTGELFF. The CDR3 DNA is TGTGCCAGCAGTCCAGCGGGAGGAACGAACACCGGGGAGCTGTTTTTT.

This clonotype was observed a few times. The V gene is TRBV24-1, the J gene TRBJ2-3, with 7 bases matching TRBD1. The CDR3 spans 15 residues. Germline V CDR1 and CDR2: KGHDR, SFDVKD. V lost 2 bases to trimming and J lost 4 bases; unmatched junction nucleotides: 5. Written as DNA, the CDR3 is TGTGCCACCAGTGATTCGGACACAGGGGCAGATACGCAGTATTTT. Its protein product is CATSDSDTGADTQYF.

The genes are TRBV6-2 or TRBV6-3 and TRBJ1-5; 12 bases line up with TRBD1. The V gene's germline CDR1 is MNHEY and CDR2 SVGEGT. This CDR3 contains 16 residues. The ends lost 6 bases at V and 3 bases at J; junction bases unmatched: 6. The CDR3 loop is CASRYGTGGFNQPQHF. Here the CDR3 DNA reads TGTGCCAGCAGGTACGGGACAGGGGGCTTCAATCAGCCCCAGCATTTT.

This sequence joins TRBV20-1 and TRBJ2-5, with a weak D call TRBD2 (6 bases). In germline, CDR1 is DFQATT, CDR2 SNEGSKA (reference sequence). This CDR3 is 15 amino acids long. Between the trimmed V and J ends, which lost 6 bases and 4 bases, there was a span of 21 bases. The CDR3 protein is CSAHTSRGKSETQYF. CDR3 nucleotides: TGCAGTGCCCACACCAGTCGGGGGAAATCAGAGACCCAGTACTTC.

The chain couples TRBV5-1 to TRBJ2-7; 11 bases fit TRBD1. V was pared by 4 bases and J by 5 bases, with 5 bases of the junction left unmatched. The germline CDR1 and CDR2 sequences are SGHRS and YFSETQ. The CDR3 covers 14 residues. CDR3 bases: TGCGCCAGCAGCAGGGGACAGGGGGGAAACGAGCAGTACTTC. It encodes CASSRGQGGNEQYF.

The chain links TRBV20-1 to TRBJ2-2, with 8 positions matching TRBD1. The CDR3 runs 15 residues. Trimming cost V 1 base and J 1 base; bases outside gene matches: 2. From germline, CDR1 is DFQATT and CDR2 SNEGSKA (reference sequence). CDR3 region: CSARAGQGNTGELFF. CDR3 nucleotides: TGCAGTGCTAGAGCAGGACAGGGGAACACCGGGGAGCTGTTTTTT.

This clonotype was seen once. V usage is TRBV20-1 and J usage is TRBJ1-5; maybe TRBD1 (5 bases). CDR1 is DFQATT and CDR2 is SNEGSKA in the germline V gene (reference sequence). The CDR3 loop spans 14 amino acids. V was clipped by 3 bases and J by 8 bases, with 17 bases between them. This CDR3 is CSASEGPLREPQHF. The CDR3 nucleotides are TGCAGTGCTAGCGAGGGGCCCCTACGCGAGCCCCAGCATTTT.

The V call is TRBV11-2, the J call TRBJ2-7; tentatively, D is TRBD2 (5 bases). The CDR3 runs 14 residues. Germline CDR1 SGHAT, CDR2 FQNNGV. V was pared by 0 bases and J by 3 bases, with 9 bases between. CDR3 coding DNA: TGTGCCAGCAGCTTAGATTCGGGGAACTACGAGCAGTACTTC. This encodes CASSLDSGNYEQYF.

A remark on this clonotype: A read error may produce the germline difference seen at one junction end. The genes are TRBV7-7 and TRBJ2-3; TRBD1 matches 8 bases. The CDR3 runs to 16 residues. In germline, CDR1 is SSHAT, CDR2 FNYEAQ (reference sequence). The CDR3 loop is CASSLGTGSSTDTQYF. As DNA, the CDR3 is TGTGCTAGCAGCTTAGGGACAGGATCTAGCACAGATACGCAGTATTTT.

V usage is TRBV3-1 and J usage is TRBJ2-1; D tentatively fits TRBD1 or TRBD2 (6 bases each). Per germline, CDR1 LGHDT and CDR2 YNNKEL (reference sequence). CDR3 length: 17 residues. With 3 bases removed from V and 3 bases from J, the gap between germline ends came to 18 bases. CDR3 protein: CASSHRGGLANYNEQFF. DNA of the CDR3: TGTGCCAGCAGCCATCGAGGGGGGCTAGCAAACTACAATGAGCAGTTCTTC.

The chain employs TRBV20-1 and TRBJ2-4; 9 bases are a match to TRBD1. The trim removed 3 bases at V and 14 bases at J, leaving 8 bases unmatched. Germline assignment: CDR1 DFQATT and CDR2 SNEGSKA (reference sequence). The CDR3 has 12 amino acids. CDR3 residues: CSASYRDREEYF. The CDR3 nucleotides are TGCAGTGCTAGCTACCGGGACAGGGAAGAGTACTTC.

The chain couples TRBV10-3 to TRBJ2-7; D uncertain. The CDR3 is made up of 13 amino acids. V was clipped by 0 bases and J by 5 bases, with 8 bases between them. The germline V gene encodes CDR1 ENHRY and CDR2 SYGVKD. The CDR3, as DNA: TGTGCCATCAGTGAGTCCCCCTTAGACGAGCAGTACTTC. Amino acids: CAISESPLDEQYF.

In this sample, this clonotype turned up a few times. This chain joins TRBV2 and TRBJ1-3; a weak D match, TRBD1 (5 bases). The CDR3 runs to 15 residues. Trimming left V 6 bases short and J 0 bases short, with 12 bases between. CDR1 SNHLY and CDR2 FYNNEI come from the germline V gene. CDR3 in DNA: TGTGCCAGCAGCGCGACAGATTTCTCTGGAAACACCATATATTTT. Its protein is CASSATDFSGNTIYF.

The CDR3 sequence is CSASQTSRGWNEQFF. DNA of the CDR3: TGCAGTGCTAGTCAGACTAGCCGGGGTTGGAATGAGCAGTTCTTC. The chain recombines TRBV20-1 with TRBJ2-1; 7 positions agree with TRBD2. This CDR3 contains 15 residues. Germline lookup yields CDR1 DFQATT and CDR2 SNEGSKA (reference sequence). The J segment lost 7 bases and the V segment lost 3 bases, leaving 12 bases of the junction unmatched.

This clonotype was seen a few times. The chain couples TRBV19 to TRBJ1-2; D ambiguous. Trimming removed 6 bases from V and 6 bases from J, with 17 bases in between. The CDR3 runs to 14 residues. Germline-derived CDR1 and CDR2 are LNHDA and SQIVND (reference sequence). CDR3 region: CASSLGRGGNGYTF. As DNA, the CDR3 is TGTGCCAGTAGCCTTGGGCGTGGAGGCAATGGCTACACCTTC.

The chain joins TRBV7-9 to TRBJ1-5, with TRBD1 matching 10 bases. There are 15 residues in the CDR3. Germline V gene sequence: CDR1 SEHNR, CDR2 FQNEAQ (reference sequence). The V segment lost 5 bases and the J segment 6 bases; nucleotides outside the gene matches: 7. This CDR3 reads CASSMGTGERQPQHF. The CDR3 nucleotides are TGTGCCAGCAGCATGGGGACAGGGGAACGTCAGCCCCAGCATTTT.

The genes are TRBV27 and TRBJ1-5; 7 bases line up with TRBD1. Trimming removed 3 bases from V and 6 bases from J; junction bases left unmatched: 5. From germline, CDR1 is MNHEY and CDR2 SMNVEV (reference sequence). This CDR3 comprises 14 residues. CDR3 residues: CASSFRQGGQPQHF. The CDR3 DNA is TGTGCCAGCAGTTTCAGGCAGGGGGGTCAGCCCCAGCATTTT.

This chain uses TRBV5-1 with TRBJ2-2; tentative D call: TRBD1 (5 bases). CDR1 is SGHRS and CDR2 is YFSETQ in the germline V gene. The CDR3 sequence is 17 residues long. V lost 2 bases and J lost 5, with 19 bases in between. The CDR3, as DNA: TGCGCCAGCAGCTTCACCCTCCAGGGTTTTGGGACCGGGGAGCTGTTTTTT. It yields the protein CASSFTLQGFGTGELFF.